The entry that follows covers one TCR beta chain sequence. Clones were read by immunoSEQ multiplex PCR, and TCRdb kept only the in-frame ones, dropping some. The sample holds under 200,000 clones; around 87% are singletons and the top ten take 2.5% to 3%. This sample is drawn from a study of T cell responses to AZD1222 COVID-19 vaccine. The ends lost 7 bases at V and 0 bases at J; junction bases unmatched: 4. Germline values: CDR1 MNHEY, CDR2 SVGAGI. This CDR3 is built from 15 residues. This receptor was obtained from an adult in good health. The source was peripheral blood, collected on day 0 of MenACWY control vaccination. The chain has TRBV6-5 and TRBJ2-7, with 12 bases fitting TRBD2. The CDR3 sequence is CASKRTSGNSYEQYF. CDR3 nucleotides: TGTGCCAGCAAGCGGACTAGCGGGAACTCCTACGAGCAGTACTTC.